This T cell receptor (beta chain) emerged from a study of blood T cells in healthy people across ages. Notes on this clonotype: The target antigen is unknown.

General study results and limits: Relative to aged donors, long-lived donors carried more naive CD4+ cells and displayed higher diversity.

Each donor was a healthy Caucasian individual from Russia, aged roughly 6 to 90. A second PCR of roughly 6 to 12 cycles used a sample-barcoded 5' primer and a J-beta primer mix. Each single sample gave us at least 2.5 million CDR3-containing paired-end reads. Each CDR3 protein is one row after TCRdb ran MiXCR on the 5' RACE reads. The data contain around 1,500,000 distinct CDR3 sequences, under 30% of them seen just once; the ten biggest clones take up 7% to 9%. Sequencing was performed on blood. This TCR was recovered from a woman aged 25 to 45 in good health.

In DNA form, the CDR3 reads TGTGCCAGCAGTTACTGGGGACAGGGGGTTCGTGAGACCCAGTACTTC. This translates into CASSYWGQGVRETQYF. This chain connects TRBV12-3 or TRBV12-4 to TRBJ2-5; TRBD1 agrees at 11 bases. The length of the CDR3 is 16 residues. V shed 4 bases and J 5 bases; nucleotides not matched to a gene: 9.